This TCR beta chain emerged from a study of technical replicates of blood from a handful of donors. The CDR3 is 18 amino acids. Trimming removed 2 bases from V and 2 bases from J; junction bases left unmatched: 14. TCRdb's copy holds only in-frame clones and misses some; the assay was immunoSEQ multiplex PCR. Of under 85,000 clones detected, approximately 96% appear once; the ten largest clones hold roughly 0.21%. Sequenced input: T cells isolated from PBMCs. This chain links TRBV23-1 with TRBJ2-7; 8 bases match TRBD1. TRBV23-1 has ORF status, its function being uncertain. The TCR originated in a human donor in good health. This CDR3 is CASSQPKKPGQATYEQYF. The CDR3 DNA is TGCGCCAGCAGTCAACCGAAAAAACCGGGACAGGCTACCTACGAGCAGTACTTC.